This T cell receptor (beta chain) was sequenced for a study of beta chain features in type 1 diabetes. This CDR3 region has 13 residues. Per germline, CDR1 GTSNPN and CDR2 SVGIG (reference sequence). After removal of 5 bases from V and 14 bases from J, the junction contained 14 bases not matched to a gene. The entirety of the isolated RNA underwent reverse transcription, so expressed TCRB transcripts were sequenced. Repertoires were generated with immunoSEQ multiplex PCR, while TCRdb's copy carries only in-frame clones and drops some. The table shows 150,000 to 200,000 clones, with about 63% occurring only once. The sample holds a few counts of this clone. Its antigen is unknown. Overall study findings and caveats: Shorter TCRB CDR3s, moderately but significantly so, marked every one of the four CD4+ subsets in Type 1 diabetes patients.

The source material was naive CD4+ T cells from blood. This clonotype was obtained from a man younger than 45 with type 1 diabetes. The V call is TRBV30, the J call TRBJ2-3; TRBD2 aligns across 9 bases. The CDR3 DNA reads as TGTGCCTGGGCCAGTAGGGCTAGCGGGGAGCGGTATTTT. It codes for CAWASRASGERYF.